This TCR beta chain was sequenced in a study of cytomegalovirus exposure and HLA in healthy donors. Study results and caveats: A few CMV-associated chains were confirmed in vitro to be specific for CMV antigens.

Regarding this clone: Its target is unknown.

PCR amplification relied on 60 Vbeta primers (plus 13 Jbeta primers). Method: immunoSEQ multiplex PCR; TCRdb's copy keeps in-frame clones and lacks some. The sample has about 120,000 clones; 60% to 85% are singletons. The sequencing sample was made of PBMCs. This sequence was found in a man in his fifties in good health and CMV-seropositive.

The CDR3: CASTPQGSAESPLHF. CDR3 DNA sequence: TGTGCCAGCACCCCACAGGGGAGCGCGGAGTCACCCCTCCACTTT. The V and J genes are TRBV2 and TRBJ1-6; TRBD1 matches at 7 bases. CDR3 length equals 15 residues. CDR1 and CDR2 from the germline V gene are SNHLY and FYNNEI. With V trimmed by 7 bases and J by 10 bases, 13 bases remained unmatched.